This T cell receptor (beta chain) was recovered during a study of spatial heterogeneity in lung cancer (dated by TCRdb to the late 2010s). In terms of the full investigation: More beta-chain than alpha-chain transcripts were consistently detected, likely reflecting higher beta-chain transcript abundance. TCR transcript counts in tumor regions correlated strongly with a T cell transcriptional module score from matched bulk RNA-seq. In the raw uncorrected reads, each unique combination of TCR and UMI appeared more than ten times on average. In non-small cell lung cancer, the study quantitatively compared TCR alpha and beta repertoires across several tumor regions, matched nontumor lung, and blood. Nonsynonymous mutation counts, determined by whole-exome sequencing of tumor tissue, were related to features of the TCR repertoire. At surgery, fewer than 250 tumor regions, roughly 63 matched nontumor lung samples and 56 PBMC samples were TCR-sequenced for both alpha and beta chains. Study-wide conclusions, independent of this receptor: Estimated TCR-seq coverage of tumor T cells was only approximately 7.4% for alpha chains and approximately 14% for beta chains. A correlation was observed between the number of expanded intratumoral alpha and beta TCRs and the tumor nonsynonymous mutation count. Additional single-cell paired TCR alpha and beta sequencing was considered necessary to confirm, at a functional level, the hypothesis that regional TCRs recognize regional mutations. The count of ubiquitous expanded TCRs correlated with the count of ubiquitous nonsynonymous mutations, and the count of regional expanded TCRs correlated with the count of regional nonsynonymous mutations.

What this sample's time point label stands for: sample taken at primary tumor resection. Donors were 72 patients with early-stage, untreated non-small cell lung cancer from the lung TRACERx cohort. TCR sequencing used whole RNA extracted from tumor and nontumor lung tissue, or from cryopreserved PBMC samples, without cell sorting. Patients were selected for TCR sequencing only if sufficient RNA was available from at least two tumor regions. Tumor and adjacent nontumor lung specimens were reviewed by a lung pathologist before selection. Including cysteine and phenylalanine, the CDR3 has 14 amino acids. Kept here is only the CDR3 DNA, which spans 42 bases and is read in frame from base 1. For this chain, trimming is 0 bases at the V end and 6 bases at the J end, and the number of junction bases without a gene match is 1. CDR1 and CDR2 (SGDLS, YYNGEE) derive from the germline V gene. The receptor library was made with 5' RACE. Sequenced on a NextSeq 500. The TCR library protocol attached a unique molecular identifier to each TCR cDNA molecule to allow correction of PCR and sequencing errors. Regarding the original processing steps: TCR identification, UMI-based error correction and CDR3 extraction were all carried out with Decombinator tools. Expanded TCRs were defined as those above a frequency of 2 per 1,000, corresponding to the top 1% of the tumor frequency distribution. Expanded tumor TCRs were classed as regional if statistically deemed absent (corrected P<0.05) from at least one tumor region, otherwise ubiquitous. Rényi diversity was computed with the R vegan package after subsampling each repertoire 100 times to 5,000 TCRs. CDR3 similarity networks were built from amino acid triplet string-kernel similarity, with CDR3s being connected when pairwise similarity was above 0.82. TCRdb applied fastp at Q25 and MiXCR to the public reads, then kept only in-frame beta chains. Entries that share a CDR3 protein sequence are merged under the most common genes and DNA. TCRdb, not the original authors, processed these V and J calls. Within this sample are tens of thousands of distinct CDR3 sequences, with about 4.3% of them counted one time only. More than 8.5% of the sample rests with the top ten.

This clonotype was detected ten times or more. It lacks a known antigen. Base qualities are not at hand, and no much larger clone is one base apart. The chain was built from TRBV9 and TRBJ2-1; 9 bases in the junction line up with TRBD2. The specimen comprised lung tumor tissue, sampled at surgery. The TCR originated in a male donor with early-stage non-small cell lung cancer. CDR3 loop: CASSVVAGVNEQFF. The DNA sequence is given as TGTGCCAGCAGCGTAGTAGCGGGAGTCAATGAGCAGTTCTTC.